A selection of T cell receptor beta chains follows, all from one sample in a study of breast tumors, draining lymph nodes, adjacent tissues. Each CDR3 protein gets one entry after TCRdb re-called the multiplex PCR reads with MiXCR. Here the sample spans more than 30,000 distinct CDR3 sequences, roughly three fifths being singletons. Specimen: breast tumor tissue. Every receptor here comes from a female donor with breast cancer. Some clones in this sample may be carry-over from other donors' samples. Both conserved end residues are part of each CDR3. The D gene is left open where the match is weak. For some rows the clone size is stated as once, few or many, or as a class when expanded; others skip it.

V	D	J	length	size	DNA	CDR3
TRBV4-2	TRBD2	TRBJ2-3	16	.	TGTGCCAGCAGCCTAGACGGCGGGAGGCCCACAGATACGCAGTATTTT	CASSLDGGRPTDTQYF
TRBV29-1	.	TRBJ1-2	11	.	TGCAGCGTTCAACAGATCTATGGCTACACCTTC	CSVQQIYGYTF
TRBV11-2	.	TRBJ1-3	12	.	TGTGCCAGCAGCGCTCGGGGGAACACCATATATTTT	CASSARGNTIYF
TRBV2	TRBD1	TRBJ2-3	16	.	TGTGCCAGCAGTGAGTGGGGACAGTCATCCACAGATACGCAGTATTTC	CASSEWGQSSTDTQYF
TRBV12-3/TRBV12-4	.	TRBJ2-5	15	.	TGTGCCAGCAGCCCACCGGCAGGCGACCAAGGGACCCAATACTTC	CASSPPAGDQGTQYF
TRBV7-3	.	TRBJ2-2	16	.	TGTGCCAGCAGCTTAATTGTTGGGTCGAACACCGGGGAGCTGTTTTTT	CASSLIVGSNTGELFF
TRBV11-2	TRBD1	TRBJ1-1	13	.	TGTGCCAGCAGCTTGGGGACAGGGACTGAAGCTTTCTTT	CASSLGTGTEAFF
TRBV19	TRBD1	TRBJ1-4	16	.	TGTGCCAGTAGTGGATCCCGGACAGGTCAAGGTGAAAAACTGTTTTTT	CASSGSRTGQGEKLFF
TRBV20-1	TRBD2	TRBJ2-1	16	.	TGCAGGGCCCGACTAGCGGGGGGGAAGGACTACAATGAGCAGTTCTTC	CRARLAGGKDYNEQFF
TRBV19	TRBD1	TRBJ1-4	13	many	TGTGCCAGTATCGACAGGGGAGGTGAAAAACTGTTTTTT	CASIDRGGEKLFF
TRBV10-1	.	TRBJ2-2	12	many	TGCGCCAGCATTGCTAGCGCCGGGGAGCTGTTTTTT	CASIASAGELFF
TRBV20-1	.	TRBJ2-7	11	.	TGCAGTGCTAGACGCGGTTTCAGGCAGTCCTTC	CSARRGFRQSF
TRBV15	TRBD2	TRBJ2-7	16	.	TGTGCCACCAGCAGAATGGGGACTAGCGGGAGTTACGAGCAGTACTTC	CATSRMGTSGSYEQYF
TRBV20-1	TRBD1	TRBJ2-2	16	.	TGCAGTGCTAGTGACCGGGACAGGGGATACACCGGGGAGCTGTTTTTT	CSASDRDRGYTGELFF
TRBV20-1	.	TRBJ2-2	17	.	TGCAGTGCTAGAGATCAAAATAGGGGTCCGTACACCGGGGAGCTGTTTTTT	CSARDQNRGPYTGELFF
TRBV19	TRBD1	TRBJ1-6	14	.	TGTGCCAGTAGTATATTACAGGGGACTTCACCCCTCCACTTT	CASSILQGTSPLHF
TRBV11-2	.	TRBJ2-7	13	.	TGTGCCAGCAGCCACACACGTATCTACGAGCAGTACTTC	CASSHTRIYEQYF
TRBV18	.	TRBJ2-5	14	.	TGTGCCAGCTCACCGGCGAGGGGCCAAGAGACCCAGTACTTC	CASSPARGQETQYF
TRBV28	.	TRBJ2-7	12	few	TGTGCCAGCAGTTTGGGGGGCTACGAGCAGTACTTC	CASSLGGYEQYF
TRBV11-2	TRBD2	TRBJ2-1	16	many	TGTGCCAGCAGCTTACTTAGGACTAGCGGTTACAATGAGCAGTTCTTC	CASSLLRTSGYNEQFF
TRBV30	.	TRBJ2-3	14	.	TGTGCCTGGAGTGGGATAGGGCGCACAGATACGCAGTATTTT	CAWSGIGRTDTQYF
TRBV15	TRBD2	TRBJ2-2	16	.	TGTGCCACCAGCTCTCGACTAGCGGGAGTTGGCGGGGAGCTGTTTTTT	CATSSRLAGVGGELFF
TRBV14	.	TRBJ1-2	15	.	TGTGCCAGCAGCTCTCGACAGGCTGCTAACTATGGCTACACCTTC	CASSSRQAANYGYTF
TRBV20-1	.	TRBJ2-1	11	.	TGCAGTGCGGGGGGATTCAATGAGCAGTTCTTC	CSAGGFNEQFF
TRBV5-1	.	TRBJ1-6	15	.	TGCGCCAGCAGCTCTGCGCCAGTCTATAATTCACCCCTCCACTTT	CASSSAPVYNSPLHF
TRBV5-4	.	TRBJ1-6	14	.	TGTGCCAGCAGCTCGGACAGTTATAATTCACCCCTCCACTTT	CASSSDSYNSPLHF
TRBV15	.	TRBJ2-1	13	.	TGTGCCACCAGCAGAGGGTTAGACTATGAGCAGTTCTTC	CATSRGLDYEQFF
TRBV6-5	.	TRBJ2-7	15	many	TGTGCCAGCAGTTACGGAGGCGGCAGGTCGGTCGAGCAGTACTTC	CASSYGGGRSVEQYF
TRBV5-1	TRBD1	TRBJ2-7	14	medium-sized	TGCGCCAGCAGCTTGGTTGAACAGGGGCGCGAGCAGTACTTC	CASSLVEQGREQYF
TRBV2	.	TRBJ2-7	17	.	TGTGCCAGCAGAAGAAGAGATTCGTACCAGGGGACCTACGAGCAGTACTTC	CASRRRDSYQGTYEQYF
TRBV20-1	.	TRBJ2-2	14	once	TGCAGTGCTAGAGATTACTACCACACCGGGGAGCTGTTTTTT	CSARDYYHTGELFF
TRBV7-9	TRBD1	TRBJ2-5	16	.	TGTGCCAGCAGCTTTCGACAGGGTCAGGGGCAAGAGACCCAGTACTTC	CASSFRQGQGQETQYF
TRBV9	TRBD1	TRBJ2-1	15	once	TGTGCCAGCAGCGAGGGACAGGGGACCTACAATGAGCAGTTCTTC	CASSEGQGTYNEQFF
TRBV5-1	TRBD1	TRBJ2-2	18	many	TGCGCCAGCAGCAACCCCGGGACAGTCTGGAGTAACACCGGGGAGCTGTTTTTT	CASSNPGTVWSNTGELFF
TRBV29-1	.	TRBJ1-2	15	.	TGCAGCGTTGGGGTAGGGACACAAGACGGCTATGGCTACACCTTC	CSVGVGTQDGYGYTF
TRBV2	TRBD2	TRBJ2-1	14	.	TGTGCCAGCAGAGGACTAGCGGGCTTCAATGAGCAGTTCTTC	CASRGLAGFNEQFF
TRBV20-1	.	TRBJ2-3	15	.	TGCAGTCGAACGACAGGAGGGGTTCACACAGATACGCAGTATTTT	CSRTTGGVHTDTQYF
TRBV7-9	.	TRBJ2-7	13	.	TGTGCCAGCAGCTTAGCCAGATTCTACGAGCAGTACTTC	CASSLARFYEQYF
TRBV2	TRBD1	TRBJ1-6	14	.	TGTGCCAGCAGCCCGACAGGGCAGAATTCACCCCTCCACTTT	CASSPTGQNSPLHF
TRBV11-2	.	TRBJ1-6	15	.	TGTGCCAGCAGCATCGGACCGAAGCATAATTCACCCCTCCACTTT	CASSIGPKHNSPLHF
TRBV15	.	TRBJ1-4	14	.	TGTGCCACCAGCAGAGCAGGGGATGATGAAAAACTGTTTTTT	CATSRAGDDEKLFF
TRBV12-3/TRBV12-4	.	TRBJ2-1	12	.	TGTGCCAGCAGCCGAGCGCAAGACCTGCAGTTCTTC	CASSRAQDLQFF
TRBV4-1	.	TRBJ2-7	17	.	TGCGCCAGCAGCCAAGATTACATGGGGGCCGTCGGTTACGAGCAGTACTTC	CASSQDYMGAVGYEQYF
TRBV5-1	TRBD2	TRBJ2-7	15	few	TGCGCCAGCAGCTTGGCTGTTAGCGGGTTGAACGAGCAGTACTTC	CASSLAVSGLNEQYF
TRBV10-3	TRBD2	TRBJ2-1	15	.	TGTGCCATCAGTGAGTCTACTAGCGGGAGAAATGAGCAGTTCTTC	CAISESTSGRNEQFF